These 7 T cell receptor beta chains share one sample of origin, sequenced in a study of CD8 T cells in Susac syndrome. The RNA, roughly 0.45 to 1 ug, was put through reverse transcription using random hexamers. One entry per CDR3 protein, called by TCRdb with MiXCR from the immunoSEQ multiplex PCR reads. The top ten hold roughly 0.32% of the sample, which has 85,000 to 90,000 distinct CDR3 sequences, roughly 91% seen once. The material sequenced was CD8+ T cells from PBMCs. The receptors stem from a human donor in good health.

This rearrangement joins TRBV2 to TRBJ2-3; TRBD2 is a possible D gene (6 bases). Trimming stripped 3 bases from V and 1 base from J, with 11 bases between. Germline CDR1 and CDR2: SNHLY and FYNNEI. The CDR3 has 15 amino acids. CDR3: CASSEWDSRTDTQYF. The CDR3 nucleotides read TGTGCCAGCAGTGAGTGGGACTCACGCACAGATACGCAGTATTTT.

The V and J genes are TRBV7-6 and TRBJ1-5; TRBD1 aligns across 12 bases. CDR1 is SGHVS, CDR2 FNYEAQ, per germline. Trimming at V came to 5 bases and at J to 1 base, leaving 9 bases not matched to a gene. CDR3 length: 18 residues. The CDR3 region has the DNA TGTGCCAGCAGCCCCTTCGCCGGGACAGGGGGCAGCAATCAGCCCCAGCATTTT. Protein product: CASSPFAGTGGSNQPQHF.

A few counts support this clonotype. The V call is TRBV29-1, the J call TRBJ2-7; maybe TRBD2 (6 bases). The CDR3 has 13 residues. Per germline, CDR1 SQVTM and CDR2 ANQGSEA. The V end lost 4 bases, the J end lost 1 base, and 11 bases lay between the germline ends. CDR3 amino acids: CSVVGGSSYEQYF. In DNA, the CDR3 is TGCAGCGTTGTTGGGGGGTCTTCCTACGAGCAGTACTTC.

CDR3 region: CASSQGHRNTEAFF. CDR3 DNA sequence: TGCGCCAGCAGCCAGGGACACCGAAACACTGAAGCTTTCTTT. The rearrangement uses TRBV4-1 and TRBJ1-1; D may be TRBD1 (6 bases). The CDR3 has 14 amino acids. Looked up from germline, CDR1 is MGHRA and CDR2 is YSYEKL. The ends were cut back, 3 bases at V and 2 bases at J, with 10 bases in the middle.

About this clonotype: Germline and junction disagree at one end, which may indicate a read error. The V gene is TRBV18, the J gene TRBJ2-3, with 7 bases aligning to TRBD1. Germline V lookup: CDR1 KGHSH, CDR2 LQKENI. This CDR3 contains 17 residues. CDR3 sequence: CASSPLARDSYTNTQYF. The CDR3, as DNA: TGTGCCAGCTCACCACTCGCCAGGGACAGCTACACAAATACGCAGTATTTT.

The chain has TRBV20-1 and TRBJ2-7, with D possibly being TRBD2 (7 bases). Per germline, CDR1 DFQATT and CDR2 SNEGSKA (reference sequence). The CDR3 loop spans 12 amino acids. The germline V and J ends were trimmed by 3 bases and 6 bases, with 12 bases remaining between them. CDR3 protein: CSASGGLGEQYF. The CDR3, as DNA: TGCAGTGCTAGCGGGGGGCTAGGCGAGCAGTACTTC.

The chain is built from TRBV27 and TRBJ1-1; D unclear. Trimming removed 0 bases at V and 0 bases at J, with 5 bases between. Per germline, CDR1 MNHEY and CDR2 SMNVEV (reference sequence). The CDR3 covers 14 residues. The CDR3 region has the DNA TGTGCCAGCAGTTTATCGATTATGAACACTGAAGCTTTCTTT. It yields the protein CASSLSIMNTEAFF.